Given below is one TCR beta chain in context. The antigen remains unidentified. The entry originates in a study of T cell repertoires in cytomegalovirus infection. General study results and limits: Identification of carriers of CMV plus the relevant HLA was achieved through cumulative public TCR beta family frequency. What dominated the ex vivo response were HLA-C-restricted CMV-specific TCR beta clonotypes.

Trimming removed 1 base at V and 3 bases at J, with 10 bases between. Germline loops: CDR1 MNHEY, CDR2 SVGEGT. This CDR3 is built from 14 residues. TCRdb passed the reads through MiXCR, listing each CDR3 protein once. The data show 100,000 to 150,000 distinct CDR3 sequences, with over 30% seen just once and 58% held by the top ten. Sequencing used CD8+ T cells from cultured PBMCs, obtained from culture after CMV antigen stimulation. This receptor was taken from a human donor in good health (CMV status not recorded). Some clones in this sample may be carry-over from other donors' samples. This sequence joins TRBV6-2 or TRBV6-3 and TRBJ2-7; D is undetermined. The CDR3 nucleotides read TGTGCCAGCAGTTACTTCCTGGTAGGCTACGAGCAGTACTTC. It codes for CASSYFLVGYEQYF.